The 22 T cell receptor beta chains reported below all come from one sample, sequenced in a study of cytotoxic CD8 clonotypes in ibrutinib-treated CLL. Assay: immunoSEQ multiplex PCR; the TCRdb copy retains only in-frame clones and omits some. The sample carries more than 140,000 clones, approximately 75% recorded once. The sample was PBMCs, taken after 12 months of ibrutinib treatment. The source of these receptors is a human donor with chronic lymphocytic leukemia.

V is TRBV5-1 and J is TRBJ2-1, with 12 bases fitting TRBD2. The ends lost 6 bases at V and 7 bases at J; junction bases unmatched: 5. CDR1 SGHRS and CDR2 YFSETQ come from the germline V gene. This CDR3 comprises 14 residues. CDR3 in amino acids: CASNNGLAGNEQFF. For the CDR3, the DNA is TGCGCCAGCAATAACGGACTAGCGGGAAATGAGCAGTTCTTC.

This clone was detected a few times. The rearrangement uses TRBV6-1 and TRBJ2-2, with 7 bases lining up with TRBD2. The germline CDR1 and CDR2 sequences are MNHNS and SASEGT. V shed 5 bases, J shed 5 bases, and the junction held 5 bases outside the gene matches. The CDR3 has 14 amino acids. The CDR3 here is CASSNFGGTGELFF. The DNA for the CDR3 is TGTGCCAGCAGTAATTTCGGGGGGACCGGGGAGCTGTTTTTT.

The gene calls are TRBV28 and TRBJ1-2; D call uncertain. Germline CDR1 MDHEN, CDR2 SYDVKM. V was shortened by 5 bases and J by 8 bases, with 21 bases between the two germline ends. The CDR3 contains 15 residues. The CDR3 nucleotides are TGTGCCAGCAGTGGGCCGGCACGTGGGGTTGGGGGCTACACCTTC. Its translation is CASSGPARGVGGYTF.

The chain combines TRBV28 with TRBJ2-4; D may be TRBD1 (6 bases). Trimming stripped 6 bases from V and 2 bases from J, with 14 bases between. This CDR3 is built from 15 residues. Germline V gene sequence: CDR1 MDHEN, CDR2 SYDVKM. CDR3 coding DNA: TGTGCCAGCAGCCTTACAGGGAGCTCCAAAAACATTCAGTACTTC. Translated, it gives CASSLTGSSKNIQYF.

CDR3 nucleotide sequence: TGTGCCAGTAGTACCCGGACAGGCCAAGGTGGCTACACCTTC. Its protein product is CASSTRTGQGGYTF. The gene calls are TRBV19 and TRBJ1-2; 7 nucleotides align to TRBD1. Trimming cost V 4 bases and J 7 bases; bases outside gene matches: 9. Per the germline V gene, CDR1 is LNHDA and CDR2 is SQIVND (reference sequence). The CDR3 is 14 residues long.

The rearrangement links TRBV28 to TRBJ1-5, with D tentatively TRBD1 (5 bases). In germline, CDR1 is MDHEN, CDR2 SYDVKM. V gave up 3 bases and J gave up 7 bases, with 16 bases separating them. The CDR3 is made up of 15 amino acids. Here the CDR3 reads CASSFVSGSYQPQHF. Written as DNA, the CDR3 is TGTGCCAGCAGTTTCGTTTCAGGGTCTTACCAGCCCCAGCATTTT.

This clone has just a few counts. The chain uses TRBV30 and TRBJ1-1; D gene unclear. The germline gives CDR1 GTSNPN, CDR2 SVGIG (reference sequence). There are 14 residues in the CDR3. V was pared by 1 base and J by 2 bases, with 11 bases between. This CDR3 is CAWSAGPSNTEAFF. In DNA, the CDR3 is TGTGCCTGGAGTGCAGGACCTTCTAACACTGAAGCTTTCTTT.

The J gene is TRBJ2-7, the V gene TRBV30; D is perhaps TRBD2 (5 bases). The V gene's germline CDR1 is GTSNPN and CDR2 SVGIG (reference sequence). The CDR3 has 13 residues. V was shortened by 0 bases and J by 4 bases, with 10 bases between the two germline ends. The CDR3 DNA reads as TGTGCCTGGAGTGTGTCGAGAGGGTACGAGCAGTACTTC. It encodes CAWSVSRGYEQYF.

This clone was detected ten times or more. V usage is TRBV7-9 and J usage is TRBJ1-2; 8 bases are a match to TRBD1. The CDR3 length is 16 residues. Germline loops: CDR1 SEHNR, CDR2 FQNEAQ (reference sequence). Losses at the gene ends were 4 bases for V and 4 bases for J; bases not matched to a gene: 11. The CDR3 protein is CASSSAGTGYSYGYTF. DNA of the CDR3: TGTGCCAGCAGCTCTGCCGGGACAGGATATAGCTATGGCTACACCTTC. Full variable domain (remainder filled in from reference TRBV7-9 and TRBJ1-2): DTGVSQNPRHKITKRGQNVTFRCDPISEHNRLYWYRQTLGQGPEFLTYFQNEAQLEKSRLLSDRFSAERPKGSFSTLEIQRTEQGDSAMYLCASSSAGTGYSYGYTFGSGTRLTVV.

The CDR3, as DNA: TGTGCCAGCAGTGTGGGTGGGGCCAACGTCCTGACTTTC. Translation: CASSVGGANVLTF. The rearrangement uses TRBV2 and TRBJ2-6, with no clear D. This CDR3 contains 13 residues. The V gene lost 4 bases and the J gene lost 3 bases, with 4 bases spanning the gap. Per the germline V gene, CDR1 is SNHLY and CDR2 is FYNNEI.

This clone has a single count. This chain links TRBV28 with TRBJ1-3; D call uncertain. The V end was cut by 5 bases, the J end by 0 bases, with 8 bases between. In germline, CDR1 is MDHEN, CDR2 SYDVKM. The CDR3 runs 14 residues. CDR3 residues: CASSQLNSGNTIYF. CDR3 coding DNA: TGTGCCAGCAGTCAACTGAACTCTGGAAACACCATATATTTT.

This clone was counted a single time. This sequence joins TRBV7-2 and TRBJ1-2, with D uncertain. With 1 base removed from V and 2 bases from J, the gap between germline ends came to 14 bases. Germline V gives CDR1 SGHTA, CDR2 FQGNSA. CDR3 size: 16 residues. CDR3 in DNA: TGTGCCAGCAGCTTAGATTGGGCGGTCTCGAACTATGGCTACACCTTC. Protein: CASSLDWAVSNYGYTF.

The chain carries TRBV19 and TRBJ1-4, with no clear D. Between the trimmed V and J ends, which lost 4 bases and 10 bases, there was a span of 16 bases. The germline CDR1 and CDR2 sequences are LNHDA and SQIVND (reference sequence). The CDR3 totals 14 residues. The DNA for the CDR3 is TGTGCCAGTAGTACCGGTGGACCTGTCGTAAAACTGTTTTTT. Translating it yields CASSTGGPVVKLFF. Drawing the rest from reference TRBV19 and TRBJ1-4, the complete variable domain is DGGITQSPKYLFRKEGQNVTLSCEQNLNHDAMYWYRQDPGQGLRLIYYSQIVNDFQKGDIAEGYSVSREKKESFPLTVTSAQKNPTAFYLCASSTGGPVVKLFFGSGTQLSVL.

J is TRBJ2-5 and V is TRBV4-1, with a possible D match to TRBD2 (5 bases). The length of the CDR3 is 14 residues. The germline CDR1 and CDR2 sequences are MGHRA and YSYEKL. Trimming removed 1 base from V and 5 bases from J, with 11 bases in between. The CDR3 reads CASSQGGREETQYF. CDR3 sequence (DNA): TGCGCCAGCAGCCAAGGAGGAAGGGAGGAGACCCAGTACTTC.

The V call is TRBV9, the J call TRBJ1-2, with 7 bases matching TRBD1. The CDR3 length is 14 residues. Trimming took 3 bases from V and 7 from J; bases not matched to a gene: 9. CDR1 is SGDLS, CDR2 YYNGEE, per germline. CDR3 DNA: TGTGCCAGCAGCGGAGGGATGGACAGGTTTGGCTACACCTTC. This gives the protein CASSGGMDRFGYTF.

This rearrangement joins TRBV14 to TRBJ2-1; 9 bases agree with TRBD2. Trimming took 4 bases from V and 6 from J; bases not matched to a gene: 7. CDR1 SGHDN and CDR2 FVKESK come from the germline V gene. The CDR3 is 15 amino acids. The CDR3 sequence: CASSLWASGANEQFF. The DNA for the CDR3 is TGTGCCAGCAGCCTATGGGCTAGCGGGGCCAATGAGCAGTTCTTC.

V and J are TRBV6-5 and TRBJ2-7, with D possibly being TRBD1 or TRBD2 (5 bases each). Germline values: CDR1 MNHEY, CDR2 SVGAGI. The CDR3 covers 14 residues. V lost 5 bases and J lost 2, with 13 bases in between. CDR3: CASSRRWGTYEQYF. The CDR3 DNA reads TGTGCCAGCAGTCGCCGGTGGGGGACCTACGAGCAGTACTTC.

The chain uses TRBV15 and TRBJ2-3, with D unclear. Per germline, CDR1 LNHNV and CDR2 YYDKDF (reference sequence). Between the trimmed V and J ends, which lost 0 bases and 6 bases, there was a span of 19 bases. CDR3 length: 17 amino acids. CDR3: CATSRDQSGLLLDTQYF. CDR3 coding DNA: TGTGCCACCAGCAGAGATCAGTCGGGCCTCCTGTTGGATACGCAGTATTTT.

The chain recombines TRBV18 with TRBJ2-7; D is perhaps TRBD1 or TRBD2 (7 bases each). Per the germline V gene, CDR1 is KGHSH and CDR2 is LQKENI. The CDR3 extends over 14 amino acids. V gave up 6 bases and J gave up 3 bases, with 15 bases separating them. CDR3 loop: CASSQGGTNYEQYF. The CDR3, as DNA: TGTGCCAGCTCCCAGGGGGGGACAAACTACGAGCAGTACTTC.

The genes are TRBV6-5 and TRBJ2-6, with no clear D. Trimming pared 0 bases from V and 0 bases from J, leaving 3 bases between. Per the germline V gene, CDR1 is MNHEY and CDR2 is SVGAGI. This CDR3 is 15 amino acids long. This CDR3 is CASSYSYSGANVLTF. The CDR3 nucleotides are TGTGCCAGCAGTTACTCTTACTCTGGGGCCAACGTCCTGACTTTC.

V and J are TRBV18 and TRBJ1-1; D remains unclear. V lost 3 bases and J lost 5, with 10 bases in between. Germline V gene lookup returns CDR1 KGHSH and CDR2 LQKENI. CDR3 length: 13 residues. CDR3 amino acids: CASSPLGRTEAFF. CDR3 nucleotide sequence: TGTGCCAGCTCACCTCTAGGGAGGACTGAAGCTTTCTTT.

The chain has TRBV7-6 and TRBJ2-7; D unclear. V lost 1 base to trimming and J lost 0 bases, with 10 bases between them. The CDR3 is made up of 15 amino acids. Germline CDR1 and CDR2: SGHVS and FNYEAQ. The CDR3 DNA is TGTGCCAGCAGCTTAGTTGCACAGAGCTCCTACGAGCAGTACTTC. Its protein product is CASSLVAQSSYEQYF.